The T cell receptor (beta chain) under discussion was sequenced for a study of blood T cell repertoires in COVID-19. Looking at the study overall: COVID-19 samples from acute and convalescent phases originated in the United States, Italy and Spain.

TCRdb keeps only in-frame clones here, not all; method: immunoSEQ multiplex PCR. Among approximately 380,000 clones listed, more than 75% were seen once. This clone was seen more than once but under ten times. The CDR3 is made up of 15 amino acids. Trimming cost V 6 bases and J 4 bases; bases outside gene matches: 9. The germline gives CDR1 MDHEN, CDR2 SYDVKM. The sequence was obtained from a woman between 18 and 29 years old who had recovered from COVID-19. The J gene is TRBJ1-1, the V gene TRBV28; 9 bases are shared with TRBD1. The sequenced material came from PBMCs or T cells enriched from blood (not recorded which). The CDR3 sequence is CASSRGGQGVTEAFF. In DNA form, the CDR3 reads TGTGCCAGCAGCCGAGGGGGACAGGGAGTCACTGAAGCTTTCTTT.